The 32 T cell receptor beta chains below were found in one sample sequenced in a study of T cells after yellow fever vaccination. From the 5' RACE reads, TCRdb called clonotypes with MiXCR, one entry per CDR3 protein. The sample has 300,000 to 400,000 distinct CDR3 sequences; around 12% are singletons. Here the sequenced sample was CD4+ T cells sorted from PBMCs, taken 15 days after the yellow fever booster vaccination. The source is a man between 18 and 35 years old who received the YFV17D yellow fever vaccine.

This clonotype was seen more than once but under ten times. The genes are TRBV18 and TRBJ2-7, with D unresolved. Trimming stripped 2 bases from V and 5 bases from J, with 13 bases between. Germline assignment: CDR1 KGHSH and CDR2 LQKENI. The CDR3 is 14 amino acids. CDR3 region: CASSPGLKGHEQYV. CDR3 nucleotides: TGTGCCAGCTCACCAGGCTTAAAAGGGCACGAGCAGTACGTC.

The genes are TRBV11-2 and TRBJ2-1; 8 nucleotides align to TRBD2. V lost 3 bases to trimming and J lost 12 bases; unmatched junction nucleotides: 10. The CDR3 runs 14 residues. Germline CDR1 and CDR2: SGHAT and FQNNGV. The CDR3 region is CASSLPAGGGRQFF. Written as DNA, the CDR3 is TGTGCCAGCAGCTTGCCGGCAGGCGGGGGGCGGCAGTTCTTC.

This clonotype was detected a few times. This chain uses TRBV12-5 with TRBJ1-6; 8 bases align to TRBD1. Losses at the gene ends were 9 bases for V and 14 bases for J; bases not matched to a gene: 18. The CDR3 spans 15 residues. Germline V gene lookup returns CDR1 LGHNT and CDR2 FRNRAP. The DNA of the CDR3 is TGTGCTAGAGAGCCGAAGGACAGGGCAATAAGGGCCCTCCACTTT. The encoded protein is CAREPKDRAIRALHF.

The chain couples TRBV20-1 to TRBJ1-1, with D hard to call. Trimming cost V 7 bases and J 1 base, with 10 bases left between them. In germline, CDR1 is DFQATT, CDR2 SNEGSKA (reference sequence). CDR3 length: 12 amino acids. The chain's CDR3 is CSGVRGNTEAFF. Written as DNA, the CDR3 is TGCAGTGGAGTCCGAGGGAACACTGAAGCTTTCTTT.

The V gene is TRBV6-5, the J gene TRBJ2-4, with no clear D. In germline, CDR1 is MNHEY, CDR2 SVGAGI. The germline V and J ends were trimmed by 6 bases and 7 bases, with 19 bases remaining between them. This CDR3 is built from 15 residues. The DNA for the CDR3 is TGTGCCAGCAGCCCCAGATCTTGGGTCAGGAACATTCAGTACTTC. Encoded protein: CASSPRSWVRNIQYF.

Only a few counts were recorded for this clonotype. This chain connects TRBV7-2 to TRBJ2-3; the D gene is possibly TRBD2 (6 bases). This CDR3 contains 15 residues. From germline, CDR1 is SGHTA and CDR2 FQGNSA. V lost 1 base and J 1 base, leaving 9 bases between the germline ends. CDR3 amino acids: CASSLGGDGTDTQYF. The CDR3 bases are TGTGCCAGCAGCTTAGGGGGGGATGGCACAGATACGCAGTATTTT.

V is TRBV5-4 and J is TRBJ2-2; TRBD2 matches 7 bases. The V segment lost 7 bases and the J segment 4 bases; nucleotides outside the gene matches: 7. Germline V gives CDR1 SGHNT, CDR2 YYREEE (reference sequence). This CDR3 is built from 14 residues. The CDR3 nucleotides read TGTGCCAGCTCCGGGGGAGGGCCCACCGGGGAGCTGTTTTTT. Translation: CASSGGGPTGELFF.

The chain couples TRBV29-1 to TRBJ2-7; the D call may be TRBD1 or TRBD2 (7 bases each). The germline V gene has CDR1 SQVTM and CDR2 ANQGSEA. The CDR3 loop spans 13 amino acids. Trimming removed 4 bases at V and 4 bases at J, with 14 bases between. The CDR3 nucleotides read TGCAGCGTTGCAAACAGGGGAGGGTACGAGCAGTACTTC. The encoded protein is CSVANRGGYEQYF.

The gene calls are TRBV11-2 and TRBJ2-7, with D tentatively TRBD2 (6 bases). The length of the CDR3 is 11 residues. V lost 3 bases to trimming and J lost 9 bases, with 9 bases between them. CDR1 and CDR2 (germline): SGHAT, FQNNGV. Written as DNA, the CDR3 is TGTGCCAGCAGCTTTTCGGGGGTGCAGTACGTC. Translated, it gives CASSFSGVQYV.

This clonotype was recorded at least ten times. CDR3 protein: CSARDMRELFF. The DNA for the CDR3 is TGCAGTGCTAGAGATATGAGGGAGCTGTTTTTT. The genes are TRBV20-1 and TRBJ2-2, with unresolved D. CDR1 DFQATT and CDR2 SNEGSKA come from the germline V gene (reference sequence). The CDR3 loop spans 11 amino acids. V was clipped by 0 bases and J by 9 bases, with 5 bases between them.

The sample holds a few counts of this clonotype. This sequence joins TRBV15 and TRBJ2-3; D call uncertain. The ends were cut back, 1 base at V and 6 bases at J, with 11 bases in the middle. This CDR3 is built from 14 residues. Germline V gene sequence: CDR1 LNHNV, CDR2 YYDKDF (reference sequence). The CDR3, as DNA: TGTGCCACCAGCAGAGGATCCGCCGAGGATACGCAGTATTTT. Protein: CATSRGSAEDTQYF.

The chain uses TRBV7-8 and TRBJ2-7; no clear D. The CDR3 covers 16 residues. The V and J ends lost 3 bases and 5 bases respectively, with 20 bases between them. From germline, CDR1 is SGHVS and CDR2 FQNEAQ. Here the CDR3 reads CASSLRGRSGVNEQYF. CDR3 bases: TGTGCCAGCAGCTTGCGAGGAAGGAGTGGTGTAAACGAGCAGTACTTC.

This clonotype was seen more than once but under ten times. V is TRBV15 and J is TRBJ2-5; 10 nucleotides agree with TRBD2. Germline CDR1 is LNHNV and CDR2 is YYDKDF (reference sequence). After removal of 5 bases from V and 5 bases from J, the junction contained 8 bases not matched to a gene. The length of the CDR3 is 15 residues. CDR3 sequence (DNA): TGTGCCACCAGCTCTAAGCGGGGGGGCCTGGAGACCCAGTACTTC. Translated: CATSSKRGGLETQYF.

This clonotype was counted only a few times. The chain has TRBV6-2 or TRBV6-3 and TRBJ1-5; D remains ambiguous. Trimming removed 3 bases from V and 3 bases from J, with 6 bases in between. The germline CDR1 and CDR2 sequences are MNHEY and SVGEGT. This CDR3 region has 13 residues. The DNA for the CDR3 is TGTGCCAGCAGTTATGGTGTCAATCAGCCCCAGCATTTT. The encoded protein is CASSYGVNQPQHF.

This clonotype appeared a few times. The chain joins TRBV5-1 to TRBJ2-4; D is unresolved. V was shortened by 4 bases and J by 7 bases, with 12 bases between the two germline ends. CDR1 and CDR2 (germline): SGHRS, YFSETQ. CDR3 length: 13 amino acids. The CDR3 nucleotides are TGCGCCAGCAGCCCCTCAGATGGGAACATTCAGTACTTC. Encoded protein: CASSPSDGNIQYF. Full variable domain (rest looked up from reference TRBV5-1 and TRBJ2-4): KAGVTQTPRYLIKTRGQQVTLSCSPISGHRSVSWYQQTPGQGLQFLFEYFSETQRNKGNFPGRFSGRQFSNSRSEMNVSTLELGDSALYLCASSPSDGNIQYFGAGTRLSVL.

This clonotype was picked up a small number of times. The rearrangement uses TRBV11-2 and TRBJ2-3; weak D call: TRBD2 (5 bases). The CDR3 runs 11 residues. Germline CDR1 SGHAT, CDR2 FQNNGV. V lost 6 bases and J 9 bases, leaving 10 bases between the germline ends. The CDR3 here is CASRTGLTQYF. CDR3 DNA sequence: TGTGCCAGCAGGACGGGATTGACGCAGTATTTT.

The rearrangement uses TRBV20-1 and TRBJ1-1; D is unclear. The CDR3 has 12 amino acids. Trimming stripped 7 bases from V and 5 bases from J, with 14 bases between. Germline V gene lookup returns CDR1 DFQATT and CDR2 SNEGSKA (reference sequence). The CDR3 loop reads CSVPGMGTEAFF. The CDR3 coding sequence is TGCAGTGTGCCAGGAATGGGGACTGAAGCTTTCTTT.

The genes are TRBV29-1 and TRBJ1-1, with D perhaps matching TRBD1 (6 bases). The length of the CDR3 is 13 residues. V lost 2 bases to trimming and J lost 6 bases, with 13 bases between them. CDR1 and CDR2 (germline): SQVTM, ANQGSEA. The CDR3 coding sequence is TGCAGCGTTGAAAGGGAGGGGGGAGCTGAAGCTTTCTTT. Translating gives CSVEREGGAEAFF.

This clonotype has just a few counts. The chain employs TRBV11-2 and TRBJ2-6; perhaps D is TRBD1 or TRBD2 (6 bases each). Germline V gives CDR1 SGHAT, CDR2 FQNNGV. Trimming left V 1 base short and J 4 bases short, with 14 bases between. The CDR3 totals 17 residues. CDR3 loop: CASSLVRGLLGANVLTF. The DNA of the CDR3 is TGTGCCAGCAGCTTAGTTCGGGGGCTGTTAGGGGCCAACGTCCTGACTTTC.

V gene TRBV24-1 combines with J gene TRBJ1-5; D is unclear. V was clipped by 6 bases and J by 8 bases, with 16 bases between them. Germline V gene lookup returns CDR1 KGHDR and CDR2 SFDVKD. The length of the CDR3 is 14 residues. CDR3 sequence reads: CATSPSLFTEPQHF. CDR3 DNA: TGTGCCACCAGTCCCTCTCTATTCACCGAGCCCCAGCATTTT.

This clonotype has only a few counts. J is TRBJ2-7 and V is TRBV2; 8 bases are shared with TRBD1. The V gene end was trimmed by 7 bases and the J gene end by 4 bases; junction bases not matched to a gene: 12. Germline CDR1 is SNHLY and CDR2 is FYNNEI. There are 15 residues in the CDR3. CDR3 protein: CASTPEQGGTYEQYF. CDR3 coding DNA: TGTGCCAGCACCCCTGAACAGGGGGGTACGTACGAGCAGTACTTC.

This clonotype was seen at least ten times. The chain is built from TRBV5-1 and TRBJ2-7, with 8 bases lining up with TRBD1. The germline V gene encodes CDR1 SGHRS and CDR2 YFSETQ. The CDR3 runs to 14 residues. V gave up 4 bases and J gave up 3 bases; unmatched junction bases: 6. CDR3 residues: CASSLQGDFYEQYF. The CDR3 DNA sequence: TGCGCCAGCAGCCTACAGGGGGATTTCTACGAGCAGTACTTC.

In nucleotides, the CDR3 is TGCAGCGCCGGGACTAGGGGCACGACAGATACGCAGTATTTT. Translation gives CSAGTRGTTDTQYF. The gene calls are TRBV29-1 and TRBJ2-3; 8 nucleotides line up with TRBD2. Germline V CDR1 and CDR2: SQVTM, ANQGSEA. This CDR3 has 14 residues. With V trimmed by 7 bases and J by 3 bases, 9 bases remained unmatched.

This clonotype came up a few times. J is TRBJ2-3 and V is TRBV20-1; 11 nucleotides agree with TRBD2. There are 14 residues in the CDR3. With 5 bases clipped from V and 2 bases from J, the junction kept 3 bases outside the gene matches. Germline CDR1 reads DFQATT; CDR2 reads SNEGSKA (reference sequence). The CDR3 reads CSARLAGTTDTQYF. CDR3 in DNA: TGCAGTGCTCGACTAGCGGGGACCACAGATACGCAGTATTTT.

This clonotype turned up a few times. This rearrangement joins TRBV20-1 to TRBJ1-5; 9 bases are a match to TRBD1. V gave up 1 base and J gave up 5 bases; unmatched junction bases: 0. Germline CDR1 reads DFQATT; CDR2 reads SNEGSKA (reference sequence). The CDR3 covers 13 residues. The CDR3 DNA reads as TGCAGTGCTAGAGGGGACAGGGATCAGCCCCAGCATTTT. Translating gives CSARGDRDQPQHF.

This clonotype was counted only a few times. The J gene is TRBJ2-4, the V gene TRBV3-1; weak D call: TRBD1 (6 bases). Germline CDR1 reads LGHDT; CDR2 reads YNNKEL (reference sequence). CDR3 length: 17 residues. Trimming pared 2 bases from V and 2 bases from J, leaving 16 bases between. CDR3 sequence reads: CASSQPTGWSTKNIQYF. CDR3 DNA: TGTGCCAGCAGCCAACCCACAGGGTGGAGTACCAAAAACATTCAGTACTTC.

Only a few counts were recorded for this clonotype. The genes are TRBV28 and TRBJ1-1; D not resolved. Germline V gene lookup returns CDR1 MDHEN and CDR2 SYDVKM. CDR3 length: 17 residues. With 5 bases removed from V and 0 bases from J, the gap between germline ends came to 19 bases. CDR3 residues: CASSQVKLGAMNTEAFF. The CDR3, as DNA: TGTGCCAGCAGTCAGGTCAAATTAGGCGCCATGAACACTGAAGCTTTCTTT.

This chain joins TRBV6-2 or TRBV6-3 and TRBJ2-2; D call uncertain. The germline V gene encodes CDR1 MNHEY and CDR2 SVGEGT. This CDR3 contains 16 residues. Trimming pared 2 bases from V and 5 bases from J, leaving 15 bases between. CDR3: CASSYPGKVRTGELFF. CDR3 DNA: TGTGCCAGCAGTTACCCTGGCAAGGTTCGAACCGGGGAGCTGTTTTTT.

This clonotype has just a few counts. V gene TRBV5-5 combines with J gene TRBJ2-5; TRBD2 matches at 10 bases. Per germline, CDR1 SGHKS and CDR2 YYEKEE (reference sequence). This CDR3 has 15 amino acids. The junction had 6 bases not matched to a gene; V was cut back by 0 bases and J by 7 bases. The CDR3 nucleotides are TGTGCCAGCAGCTTGGAAGGACTAGCGGCAAGGACCCAGTACTTC. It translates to CASSLEGLAARTQYF. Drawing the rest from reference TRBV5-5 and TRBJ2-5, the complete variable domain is DAGVTQSPTHLIKTRGQQVTLRCSPISGHKSVSWYQQVLGQGPQFIFQYYEKEERGRGNFPDRFSARQFPNYSSELNVNALLLGDSALYLCASSLEGLAARTQYFGPGTRLLVL.

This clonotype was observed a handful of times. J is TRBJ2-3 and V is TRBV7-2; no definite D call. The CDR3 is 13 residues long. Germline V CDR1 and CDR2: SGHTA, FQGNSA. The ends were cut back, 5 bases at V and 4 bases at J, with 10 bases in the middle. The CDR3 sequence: CASSPDVADTQYF. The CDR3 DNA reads TGTGCCAGCAGCCCGGACGTAGCAGATACGCAGTATTTT.

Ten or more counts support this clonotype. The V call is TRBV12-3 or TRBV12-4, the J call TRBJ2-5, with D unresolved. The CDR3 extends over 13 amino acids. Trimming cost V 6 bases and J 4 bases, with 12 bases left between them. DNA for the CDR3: TGTGCCAGCAGGTTTGGCCGAACAGAGACCCAGTACTTC. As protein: CASRFGRTETQYF.

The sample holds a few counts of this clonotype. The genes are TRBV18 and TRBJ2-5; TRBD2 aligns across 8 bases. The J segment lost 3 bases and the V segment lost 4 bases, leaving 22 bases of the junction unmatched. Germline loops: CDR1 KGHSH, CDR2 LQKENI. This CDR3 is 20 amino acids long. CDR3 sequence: CASSQPWRILLGGAKETQYF. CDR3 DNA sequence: TGTGCCAGCTCACAACCGTGGAGAATCCTACTCGGGGGGGCCAAAGAGACCCAGTACTTC.